These 13 T cell receptor beta chains were sequenced from one sample in a study of blood T cell repertoires in COVID-19. Only in-frame clones appear in the TCRdb table, and some are missing; sequencing was by immunoSEQ multiplex PCR. The data contain 220,000 or so clones, around 83% of them seen just once; the ten biggest clones take up over 7%. Sequences were obtained from peripheral blood. The receptors derive from a woman older than 75 with COVID-19, enrolled during active disease.

This clone was recorded a few times. The chain couples TRBV3-1 (or the pseudogene TRBV3-2) to TRBJ2-7; D is perhaps TRBD2 (5 bases). Per the germline V gene, CDR1 is LGHDT and CDR2 is YNNKEL (reference sequence). This CDR3 spans 13 amino acids. V was cut by 0 bases and J by 4 bases, with 7 bases left in between. CDR3 sequence (DNA): TGTGCCAGCAGCCAAGAGTGGAGGTACGAGCAGTACTTC. Its translation: CASSQEWRYEQYF.

This chain uses TRBV3-1 (or the pseudogene TRBV3-2) with TRBJ1-1; 7 nucleotides line up with TRBD1. The V and J ends lost 3 bases and 1 base, in that order; junction bases with no gene match: 5. The CDR3 spans 15 residues. CDR1 and CDR2 (germline): LGHDT, YNNKEL (reference sequence). CDR3 residues: CASSQASGGNTEAFF. The CDR3, as DNA: TGTGCCAGCAGCCAGGCATCAGGGGGGAACACTGAAGCTTTCTTT.

The chain carries TRBV2 and TRBJ1-5; D remains ambiguous. CDR3 length: 15 residues. Germline V CDR1 and CDR2: SNHLY, FYNNEI. The germline V and J ends were trimmed by 1 base and 6 bases, with 13 bases remaining between them. CDR3 bases: TGTGCCAGCAGTGAAGAGAGGGTTTATGGTCAGCCCCAGCATTTT. Protein: CASSEERVYGQPQHF.

V and J are TRBV25-1 and TRBJ2-2, with D tentatively TRBD1 (5 bases). CDR1 is MGHDK, CDR2 SYGVNS, per germline. The CDR3 runs 16 residues. Trimming pared 5 bases from V and 1 base from J, leaving 14 bases between. CDR3 sequence: CASSYPRGQNTGELFF. The CDR3 DNA follows: TGTGCCAGCAGTTACCCGCGAGGACAGAACACCGGGGAGCTGTTTTTT.

DNA for the CDR3: TGTGCCAGCTACAATACAGGGGGGAACACTGAAGCTTTCTTT. Protein sequence: CASYNTGGNTEAFF. This rearrangement joins TRBV19 to TRBJ1-1; 8 positions agree with TRBD1. CDR1 is LNHDA, CDR2 SQIVND, per germline (reference sequence). This CDR3 is 14 amino acids long. V lost 9 bases and J lost 1; bases outside the gene matches: 7.

This clone was counted once. The gene calls are TRBV5-8 and TRBJ1-2; D is unresolved. V gave up 3 bases and J gave up 1 base, with 7 bases separating them. The CDR3 consists of 13 residues. Germline-derived CDR1 and CDR2 are SGHTS and YDEGEE. As DNA, the CDR3 is TGTGCCAGCAGCTCGAATAGTAACTATGGCTACACCTTC. Translation gives CASSSNSNYGYTF.

This clone has only a few counts. J is TRBJ1-2 and V is TRBV28; 8 nucleotides line up with TRBD1. This CDR3 comprises 14 residues. Germline V lookup: CDR1 MDHEN, CDR2 SYDVKM. With V trimmed by 3 bases and J by 5 bases, 5 bases remained unmatched. CDR3 DNA: TGTGCCAGCAGTTTCGCAGGGGGCTGGTATGGCTACACCTTC. Residues: CASSFAGGWYGYTF.

This chain connects TRBV18 to TRBJ2-7; D is perhaps TRBD2 (5 bases). V lost 4 bases and J 5 bases, leaving 12 bases between the germline ends. Germline values: CDR1 KGHSH, CDR2 LQKENI. This CDR3 comprises 13 residues. CDR3 nucleotides: TGTGCCAGCTCACTTTCGTGGGGAGACGAGCAGTACTTC. Translation gives CASSLSWGDEQYF.

This clone was seen only a few times. The chain recombines TRBV19 with TRBJ1-4; D possibly corresponds to TRBD1 (6 bases). The length of the CDR3 is 15 residues. Trimming took off 3 bases at V and 10 bases at J, with 18 bases between the two ends. CDR1 is LNHDA and CDR2 is SQIVND in the germline V gene (reference sequence). CDR3 coding DNA: TGTGCCAGTAGTATTGACGCGCAGGGGAGAGTAAAACTGTTTTTT. Amino acids: CASSIDAQGRVKLFF.

This clone appeared a few times. V is TRBV5-1 and J is TRBJ1-1; D is unclear. V dropped 1 base and J dropped 5 bases, with 9 bases sitting between them. Per germline, CDR1 SGHRS and CDR2 YFSETQ. The CDR3 is 13 residues long. Here the CDR3 reads CASSLRERTEAFF. As DNA, the CDR3 is TGCGCCAGCAGCTTGAGGGAGAGAACTGAAGCTTTCTTT.

This clone was picked up a small number of times. As DNA, the CDR3 is TGTGCCAGCAGTTTAGCCAGAGAGACCCAGTACTTC. It encodes CASSLARETQYF. This sequence joins TRBV12-3 or TRBV12-4 and TRBJ2-5; D not resolved. V was trimmed by 0 bases and J by 4 bases, leaving 3 bases between them. This CDR3 region has 12 residues.

CDR3 loop: CAISEQGARNTIYF. The CDR3 DNA is TGTGCCATCAGTGAGCAGGGGGCGAGAAACACCATATATTTT. The V gene is TRBV10-3, the J gene TRBJ1-3, with 8 bases fitting TRBD1. With 2 bases clipped from V and 5 bases from J, the junction kept 2 bases outside the gene matches. CDR1 is ENHRY and CDR2 is SYGVKD in the germline V gene. The CDR3 is 14 residues long.

This clone was seen just once. The chain employs TRBV10-1 and TRBJ2-3; D might be TRBD1 (5 bases). Germline V lookup: CDR1 WNHNN, CDR2 SYGVQD (reference sequence). V dropped 4 bases and J dropped 0 bases, with 8 bases sitting between them. The CDR3 length is 14 residues. The CDR3 sequence is CASSGPGSTDTQYF. The CDR3 nucleotides read TGCGCCAGCAGTGGGCCAGGGAGCACAGATACGCAGTATTTT.